Included here is one T cell receptor beta chain sequence, with context. This sample stems from a study of blood T cell repertoires in COVID-19. Study as a whole: COVID-19 samples, acute and convalescent, were from the United States, Italy and Spain. Sources were T cells, B-cell-depleted T cells, or PBMCs; the material itself was cDNA or gDNA.

The V gene end was trimmed by 3 bases and the J gene end by 3 bases; junction bases not matched to a gene: 8. From germline, CDR1 is GTSNPN and CDR2 SVGIG (reference sequence). CDR3 size: 15 residues. The assay was immunoSEQ multiplex PCR, and TCRdb's table has in-frame clones only and misses some. The sample has fewer than 95,000 clones, approximately 80% seen once. The clonotype originates from a human donor in a cohort sampled during active COVID-19. Specimen: peripheral blood. This chain links TRBV30 with TRBJ1-1; the match to TRBD1 covers 9 bases. CDR3 protein: CAWSSQGAQHTEAFF. CDR3 bases: TGTGCCTGGAGCTCACAGGGGGCGCAGCACACTGAAGCTTTCTTT.